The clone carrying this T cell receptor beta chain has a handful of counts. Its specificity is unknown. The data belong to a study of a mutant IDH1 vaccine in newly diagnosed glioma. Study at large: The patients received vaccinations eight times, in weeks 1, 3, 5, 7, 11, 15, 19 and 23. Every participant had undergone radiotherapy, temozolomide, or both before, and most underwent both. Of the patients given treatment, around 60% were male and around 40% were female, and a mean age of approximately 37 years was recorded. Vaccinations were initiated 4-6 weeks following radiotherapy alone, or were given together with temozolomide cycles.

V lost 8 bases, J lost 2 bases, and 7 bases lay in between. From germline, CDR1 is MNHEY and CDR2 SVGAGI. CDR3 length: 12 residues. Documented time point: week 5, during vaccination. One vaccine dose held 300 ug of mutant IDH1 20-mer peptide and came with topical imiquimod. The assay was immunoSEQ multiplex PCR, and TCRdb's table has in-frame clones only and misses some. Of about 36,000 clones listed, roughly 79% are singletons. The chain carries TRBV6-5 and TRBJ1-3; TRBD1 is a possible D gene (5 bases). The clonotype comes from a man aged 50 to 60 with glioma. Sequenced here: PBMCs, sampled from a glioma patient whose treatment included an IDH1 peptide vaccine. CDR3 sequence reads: CASRTTGNTIYF. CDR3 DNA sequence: TGTGCCAGCCGGACAACTGGAAACACCATATATTTT.